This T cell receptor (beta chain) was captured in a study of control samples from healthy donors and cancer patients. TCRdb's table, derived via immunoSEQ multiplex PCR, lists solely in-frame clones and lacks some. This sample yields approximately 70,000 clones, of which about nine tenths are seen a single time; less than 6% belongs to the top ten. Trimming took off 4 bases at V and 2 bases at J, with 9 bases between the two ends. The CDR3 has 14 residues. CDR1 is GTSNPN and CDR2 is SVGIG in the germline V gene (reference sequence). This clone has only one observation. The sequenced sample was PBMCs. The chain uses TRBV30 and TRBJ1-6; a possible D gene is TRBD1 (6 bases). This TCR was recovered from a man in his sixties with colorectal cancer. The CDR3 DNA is TGTGCCTGGAACAGGGAACCCTATAATTCACCCCTCCACTTT. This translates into CAWNREPYNSPLHF.